This T cell receptor beta chain was sequenced for a study of T cells after yellow fever vaccination. Per the germline V gene, CDR1 is LGHNA and CDR2 is YNFKEQ. The CDR3 is 13 residues long. Trimming pared 3 bases from V and 6 bases from J, leaving 8 bases between. This clonotype was counted a single time. A much more abundant neighbour one base away suggests this may be a read error. TCRdb re-analysed the 5' RACE reads in MiXCR, keeping a single row per CDR3 protein. This sample yields some 320,000 distinct CDR3 sequences, of which about 10% are seen a single time; 3% to 3.5% belongs to the top ten. The sequence was collected from a young man who received the YFV17D yellow fever vaccine. Source: CD4+ T cells sorted from PBMCs, taken 45 days after the yellow fever booster vaccination. The gene calls are TRBV4-2 and TRBJ2-2; no clear D. The CDR3 sequence: CASSHRCSGELFF. The CDR3 DNA reads as TGTGCCAGCAGCCACAGGTGTTCCGGGGAGCTGTTTTTT.